This is a list of T cell receptor beta chains from one sample in a study of cytomegalovirus exposure and HLA in healthy donors. The protocol was immunoSEQ multiplex PCR, while the TCRdb copy is restricted to in-frame clones and leaves out a portion. The sample carries roughly 190,000 clones, around 81% recorded once. Sequencing input: PBMCs. The receptors come from a woman between 45 and 65 years old in good health and CMV-seropositive. Each CDR3 is given with its conserved first and last residue. The D gene is left open where the match is weak. A row's size may be missing; if present it is once, few, many or a size class.

V: TRBV5-1; D: NA; size: NA; J: TRBJ1-2; length: 16; CDR3: CASSLAGRQTNYGYTF; DNA: TGCGCCAGCAGCTTGGCCGGAAGACAGACGAACTATGGCTACACCTTC
V: TRBV6-5; D: TRBD1; size: NA; J: TRBJ1-4; length: 15; CDR3: CASSYQDRGGEKLFF; DNA: TGTGCCAGCAGTTACCAGGACAGGGGGGGTGAAAAACTGTTTTTT
V: TRBV7-9; D: NA; size: NA; J: TRBJ2-3; length: 13; CDR3: CASSFQSTDTQYF; DNA: TGTGCCAGCAGCTTTCAGTCCACAGATACGCAGTATTTT
V: TRBV5-1; D: NA; size: NA; J: TRBJ2-5; length: 14; CDR3: CASSLVASQETQYF; DNA: TGCGCCAGCAGCTTGGTGGCCTCGCAAGAGACCCAGTACTTC
V: TRBV29-1; D: NA; size: NA; J: TRBJ2-2; length: 14; CDR3: CSVLETGNTGELFF; DNA: TGCAGCGTTCTGGAGACAGGGAACACCGGGGAGCTGTTTTTT
V: TRBV28; D: NA; size: NA; J: TRBJ1-1; length: 15; CDR3: CASSLWTDGNTEAFF; DNA: TGTGCCAGCAGTTTATGGACAGACGGGAACACTGAAGCTTTCTTT
V: TRBV2; D: TRBD2; size: NA; J: TRBJ2-1; length: 14; CDR3: CASSGTSSYNEQFF; DNA: TGTGCCAGCAGTGGGACTAGTTCCTACAATGAGCAGTTCTTC
V: TRBV19; D: NA; size: NA; J: TRBJ1-5; length: 15; CDR3: CASSVLAGASNSQHF; DNA: TGTGCCAGTAGTGTCCTAGCGGGGGCCAGTAATTCCCAGCATTTT
V: TRBV19; D: NA; size: once; J: TRBJ2-7; length: 13; CDR3: CASSMGGYYEQYF; DNA: TGTGCCAGTAGTATGGGGGGATACTACGAGCAGTACTTC
V: TRBV5-5; D: NA; size: NA; J: TRBJ1-2; length: 17; CDR3: CASSQRVMVRADYGYTF; DNA: TGTGCCAGCAGCCAGAGGGTAATGGTGAGGGCCGACTATGGCTACACCTTC
V: TRBV7-2; D: NA; size: NA; J: TRBJ1-3; length: 14; CDR3: CASSLDSSGNTIYF; DNA: TGTGCCAGCAGCTTGGACAGCTCTGGAAACACCATATATTTT
V: TRBV6-5; D: NA; size: NA; J: TRBJ1-2; length: 13; CDR3: CASNTGSNYGYTF; DNA: TGTGCCAGCAACACAGGCTCTAACTATGGCTACACCTTC
V: TRBV9; D: NA; size: NA; J: TRBJ2-7; length: 14; CDR3: CASSVGSGNHEQYF; DNA: TGTGCCAGCAGCGTAGGTTCCGGGAACCACGAGCAGTACTTC
V: TRBV6-1; D: NA; size: NA; J: TRBJ1-2; length: 15; CDR3: CASSPGAQGLYGYTF; DNA: TGTGCCAGCAGTCCAGGGGCCCAGGGCCTCTATGGCTACACCTTC
V: TRBV6-1; D: NA; size: once; J: TRBJ2-7; length: 16; CDR3: CASSEFAVSGVYEQYF; DNA: TGTGCCAGCAGTGAATTTGCGGTTTCGGGAGTCTACGAGCAGTACTTC
V: TRBV27; D: NA; size: few; J: TRBJ1-5; length: 18; CDR3: CASSPRGFGGRDNQPQHF; DNA: TGTGCCAGCAGTCCCCGGGGGTTTGGGGGGAGGGACAATCAGCCCCAGCATTTT
V: TRBV5-1; D: TRBD2; size: NA; J: TRBJ2-2; length: 16; CDR3: CASSALLAGNTGELFF; DNA: TGCGCCAGCAGCGCCTTACTAGCGGGGAACACCGGGGAGCTGTTTTTT
V: TRBV19; D: NA; size: NA; J: TRBJ1-1; length: 14; CDR3: CASSPDAEWAEAFF; DNA: TGTGCCAGTAGCCCCGACGCGGAATGGGCTGAAGCTTTCTTT
V: TRBV5-8; D: TRBD1; size: NA; J: TRBJ1-1; length: 17; CDR3: CASSFLGQVYPNAEAFF; DNA: TGCGCCAGCAGCTTCCTGGGACAGGTCTACCCCAATGCTGAAGCTTTCTTT
V: TRBV27; D: NA; size: NA; J: TRBJ1-4; length: 16; CDR3: CASSLYGGQANEKLFF; DNA: TGTGCCAGCAGTTTATACGGGGGGCAGGCTAATGAAAAACTGTTTTTT